Following are 19 T cell receptor beta chains from one sample sequenced in a study of blood T cell repertoires in COVID-19. Assay: immunoSEQ multiplex PCR; the TCRdb copy retains only in-frame clones and omits some. The sample has around 100,000 clones, less than 90% seen once. Sequenced material: peripheral blood. The receptor source for this set is a human donor in a cohort sampled during active COVID-19.

This clone was found a few times. This chain uses TRBV19 with TRBJ2-7; 9 nucleotides match TRBD2. CDR3 length: 19 amino acids. Trimming at V came to 2 bases and at J to 2 bases, leaving 16 bases not matched to a gene. Germline V gene data show CDR1 as LNHDA and CDR2 as SQIVND (reference sequence). CDR3 coding DNA: TGTGCCAGTAGTATACCCCTTTTAGCGGGAGCAAGCCGGGCCTACGAGCAGTACTTC. It specifies CASSIPLLAGASRAYEQYF.

The chain employs TRBV19 and TRBJ2-3; D ambiguous. CDR1 is LNHDA and CDR2 is SQIVND in the germline V gene (reference sequence). Trimming took 3 bases from V and 1 from J, leaving 8 bases between them. CDR3 length: 14 residues. This CDR3 reads CASSIPRGTDTQYF. CDR3 nucleotides: TGTGCCAGTAGTATTCCTAGAGGCACAGATACGCAGTATTTT.

The rearrangement links TRBV6-5 to TRBJ2-5; D may be TRBD2 (6 bases). The V gene lost 5 bases and the J gene lost 7 bases, with 20 bases spanning the gap. The length of the CDR3 is 15 residues. Germline V gene sequence: CDR1 MNHEY, CDR2 SVGAGI. CDR3 DNA sequence: TGTGCCAGCAGTACCCTTTTGGAGACAGCGGGGACCCAGTACTTC. Translated, it gives CASSTLLETAGTQYF.

This clone was recorded a few times. This chain connects TRBV6-5 to TRBJ2-7; D may be TRBD1 (6 bases). Germline CDR1 MNHEY, CDR2 SVGAGI. Trimming took 4 bases from V and 1 from J, leaving 11 bases between them. The CDR3 has 14 residues. CDR3 amino acids: CASSFADRSYEQYF. The CDR3 nucleotides are TGTGCCAGCAGTTTCGCGGACAGATCCTACGAGCAGTACTTC.

This rearrangement joins TRBV11-2 to TRBJ1-1, with 9 bases that match TRBD1. Trimming took 3 bases from V and 5 from J; bases not matched to a gene: 7. CDR1 and CDR2 (germline): SGHAT, FQNNGV. The CDR3 runs 15 residues. Here the CDR3 DNA reads TGTGCCAGCAGCTTGAACAGGGGGCGAGAGACTGAAGCTTTCTTT. Amino acid sequence: CASSLNRGRETEAFF.

This chain uses TRBV5-1 with TRBJ2-7; D gene uncertain. The CDR3 spans 15 residues. CDR1 is SGHRS and CDR2 is YFSETQ in the germline V gene. V was clipped by 4 bases and J by 2 bases, with 16 bases between them. CDR3: CASSPGNRVTYEQYF. As DNA, the CDR3 is TGCGCCAGCAGCCCTGGTAACAGAGTAACCTACGAGCAGTACTTC. Supplemented by reference TRBV5-1 and TRBJ2-7, the full variable domain reads KAGVTQTPRYLIKTRGQQVTLSCSPISGHRSVSWYQQTPGQGLQFLFEYFSETQRNKGNFPGRFSGRQFSNSRSEMNVSTLELGDSALYLCASSPGNRVTYEQYFGPGTRLTVT.

This rearrangement joins TRBV5-5 to TRBJ2-2; a weak D match, TRBD2 (6 bases). V was clipped by 3 bases and J by 5 bases, with 14 bases between them. The CDR3 runs 15 residues. Germline V gene lookup returns CDR1 SGHKS and CDR2 YYEKEE (reference sequence). The chain's CDR3 is CASSWGEVWTGELFF. The DNA for the CDR3 is TGTGCCAGCAGCTGGGGGGAGGTATGGACCGGGGAGCTGTTTTTT.

The chain employs TRBV7-9 and TRBJ2-3; 8 nucleotides align to TRBD1. Germline CDR1 SEHNR, CDR2 FQNEAQ (reference sequence). The CDR3 has 13 amino acids. The V and J ends lost 2 bases and 6 bases, in that order; junction bases with no gene match: 1. CDR3 sequence reads: CASSLTGGDTQYF. CDR3 coding DNA: TGTGCCAGCAGCTTAACAGGGGGGGATACGCAGTATTTT.

The chain links TRBV28 to TRBJ2-3; the match to TRBD2 covers 8 bases. CDR3 length: 14 amino acids. Germline V gives CDR1 MDHEN, CDR2 SYDVKM. V lost 6 bases, J lost 3 bases, and 5 bases stayed unmatched. The CDR3 protein is CASSGTSLTDTQYF. The CDR3 DNA sequence: TGTGCCAGCAGCGGGACTAGTTTAACAGATACGCAGTATTTT.

The chain employs TRBV9 and TRBJ2-7; 10 bases line up with TRBD2. With 3 bases clipped from V and 4 bases from J, the junction kept 13 bases outside the gene matches. Germline V gene lookup returns CDR1 SGDLS and CDR2 YYNGEE. The CDR3 extends over 17 amino acids. The CDR3: CASSAPRGSGRKYEQYF. The CDR3, as DNA: TGTGCCAGCAGCGCCCCCCGGGGTAGCGGGAGGAAATACGAGCAGTACTTC.

The chain uses TRBV18 and TRBJ2-6, with D uncertain. From germline, CDR1 is KGHSH and CDR2 LQKENI. The V and J ends lost 3 bases and 3 bases respectively, with 6 bases between them. This CDR3 spans 14 amino acids. CDR3 coding DNA: TGTGCCAGCTCACCCCAGGATGGGGCCAACGTCCTGACTTTC. As protein: CASSPQDGANVLTF.

The genes are TRBV13 and TRBJ1-4; D is undetermined. The ends were cut back, 2 bases at V and 6 bases at J, with 13 bases in the middle. This CDR3 spans 15 amino acids. Germline V lookup: CDR1 PRHDT, CDR2 FYEKMQ (reference sequence). CDR3 residues: CASSLTTDPYEKLFF. The CDR3 DNA follows: TGTGCCAGCAGCTTAACCACAGATCCTTATGAAAAACTGTTTTTT. Combining the CDR3 with reference TRBV13 and TRBJ1-4 gives the whole variable domain AAGVIQSPRHLIKEKRETATLKCYPIPRHDTVYWYQQGPGQDPQFLISFYEKMQSDKGSIPDRFSAQQFSDYHSELNMSSLELGDSALYFCASSLTTDPYEKLFFGSGTQLSVL.

V usage is TRBV19 and J usage is TRBJ2-7; 8 bases agree with TRBD2. Germline CDR1 LNHDA, CDR2 SQIVND (reference sequence). Germline trimming cut 3 bases from V and 5 bases from J; bases unmatched to any gene: 6. The CDR3 sequence is 14 residues long. In DNA, the CDR3 is TGTGCCAGTAGTATTCTGGCGGGAGGCAACGAGCAGTACTTC. This sequence encodes CASSILAGGNEQYF.

This chain connects TRBV28 to TRBJ2-5; D remains ambiguous. The length of the CDR3 is 12 residues. The germline V and J ends were trimmed by 7 bases and 7 bases, with 13 bases remaining between them. Per the germline V gene, CDR1 is MDHEN and CDR2 is SYDVKM. For the CDR3, the DNA is TGTGCCAGCACTCAGGATTACGGGACCCAGTACTTC. Translation: CASTQDYGTQYF.

The chain employs TRBV9 and TRBJ2-2; TRBD1 might be the D (5 bases). Germline V CDR1 and CDR2: SGDLS, YYNGEE. Trimming pared 5 bases from V and 3 bases from J, leaving 11 bases between. This CDR3 comprises 14 residues. In DNA, the CDR3 is TGTGCCAGCAGGGCAGGGTCGGACACCGGGGAGCTGTTTTTT. Its protein product is CASRAGSDTGELFF.

This clone was counted a few times. The chain couples TRBV28 to TRBJ1-5, with a tentative D call TRBD1 (6 bases). Trimming removed 3 bases from V and 4 bases from J, with 13 bases in between. From germline, CDR1 is MDHEN and CDR2 SYDVKM. The CDR3 consists of 15 residues. The CDR3 reads CASSFGQRPNQPQHF. As DNA, the CDR3 is TGTGCCAGCAGTTTCGGACAGCGTCCAAATCAGCCCCAGCATTTT.

The rearrangement joins TRBV7-2 to TRBJ2-7; 8 bases are a match to TRBD1. The CDR3 has 16 residues. V gave up 0 bases and J gave up 3 bases; unmatched junction bases: 7. Germline loops: CDR1 SGHTA, CDR2 FQGNSA. This chain's CDR3 is CASSLAGGQGDYEQYF. The CDR3 DNA reads as TGTGCCAGCAGCTTAGCGGGAGGACAGGGAGACTACGAGCAGTACTTC.

The chain is built from TRBV14 and TRBJ2-1; 9 bases fit TRBD1. The CDR3 has 15 amino acids. Germline V gene lookup returns CDR1 SGHDN and CDR2 FVKESK. V lost 5 bases to trimming and J lost 0 bases; unmatched junction nucleotides: 2. The CDR3 DNA sequence: TGTGCCAGCAGCTACAGGGGGCTCTCCTACAATGAGCAGTTCTTC. Its protein product is CASSYRGLSYNEQFF.

The rearrangement uses TRBV25-1 and TRBJ2-1; D might be TRBD1 (6 bases). The V end was cut by 5 bases, the J end by 3 bases, with 14 bases between. This CDR3 is 15 amino acids long. CDR1 MGHDK and CDR2 SYGVNS come from the germline V gene. CDR3 sequence (DNA): TGTGCCAGCAGTCTACAGGGTCGTGGCTACAATGAGCAGTTCTTC. This encodes CASSLQGRGYNEQFF.